This T cell receptor beta chain was retrieved from a study of beta chain features in type 1 diabetes. Findings of the study overall: Naive, central memory and Treg TCRB repertoires seemed to resemble each other more closely in patients than they did in healthy donors. VDJ junctions in type 1 diabetes patients carried more deletions and fewer insertions. The study found moderately but significantly shorter TCRB CDR3s in all four CD4+ subsets of Type 1 diabetes patients. PCR might favor shorter templates, equally in patients and controls.

This clone came up a few times. The antigen is unknown. All of the isolated RNA was reverse transcribed, so expressed TCRB transcripts were sequenced. Here immunoSEQ multiplex PCR was the method, and the copy in TCRdb shows in-frame clones only, minus some. The top ten clones hold less than 0.02% of a sample with around 280,000 clones, approximately 16% of them seen once. The CDR3 sequence is 13 residues long. V was trimmed by 0 bases and J by 2 bases, leaving 6 bases between them. Germline-derived CDR1 and CDR2 are SGHNT and YYREEE (reference sequence). A CD45RO/CCR7/CD25/CD127/CD95/CD27 panel sorted naive, central memory, regulatory and stem cell-like memory CD4+ cells.

The chain is built from TRBV5-4 and TRBJ2-7, with a weak D call TRBD2 (6 bases). The sequenced sample consisted of naive CD4+ T cells from blood. The TCR comes from a man between 18 and 29 years old with type 1 diabetes. CDR3 sequence (DNA): TGTGCCAGCAGCTTGGAGCGGGCCTACGAGCAGTACTTC. Its protein product is CASSLERAYEQYF.